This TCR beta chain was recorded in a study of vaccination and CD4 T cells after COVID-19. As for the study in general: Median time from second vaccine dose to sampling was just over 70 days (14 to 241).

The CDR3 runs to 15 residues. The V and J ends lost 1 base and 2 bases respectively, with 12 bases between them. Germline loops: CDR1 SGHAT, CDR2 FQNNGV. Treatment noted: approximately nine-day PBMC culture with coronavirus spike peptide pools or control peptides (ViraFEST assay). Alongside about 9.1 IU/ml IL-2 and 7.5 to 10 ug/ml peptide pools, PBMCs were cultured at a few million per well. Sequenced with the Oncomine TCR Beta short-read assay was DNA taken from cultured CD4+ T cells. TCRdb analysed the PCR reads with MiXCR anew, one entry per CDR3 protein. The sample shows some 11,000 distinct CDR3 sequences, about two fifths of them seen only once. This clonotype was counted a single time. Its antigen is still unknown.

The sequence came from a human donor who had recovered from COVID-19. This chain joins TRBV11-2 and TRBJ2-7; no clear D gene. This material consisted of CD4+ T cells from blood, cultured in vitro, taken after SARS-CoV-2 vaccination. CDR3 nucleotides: TGTGCCAGCAGCTTAGGGACCGCTAAGACCTACGAGCAGTACTTC. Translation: CASSLGTAKTYEQYF.